This T cell receptor (beta chain) was documented in a study of T-cell reconstitution after alpha-beta-depleted transplantation in children. A library of TCRbeta sequences, prepared with unique molecular identifiers, was generated. TCRdb re-analysed the PCR reads in MiXCR, keeping a single row per CDR3 protein. In the table there are hundreds of thousands of distinct CDR3 sequences, 30% to 35% of which are singletons. Germline V gene data show CDR1 as DFQATT and CDR2 as SNEGSKA (reference sequence). With 3 bases clipped from V and 5 bases from J, the junction kept 6 bases outside the gene matches. The length of the CDR3 is 14 residues. This clonotype has a count of ten or more.

The chain recombines TRBV20-1 with TRBJ2-1; 8 nucleotides match TRBD2. The sequence was collected from a human donor who donated a stem cell graft to a child with aplastic anemia. This specimen was PBMCs from the stem cell graft donor, taken from the stem cell graft. The CDR3 nucleotides read TGCAGTGCTAGTAGAGCGGGAGTGGACAATGAGCAGTTCTTC. Amino acid sequence: CSASRAGVDNEQFF.